This T cell receptor beta chain was sequenced during a study of blood T cell repertoires in COVID-19. Looking at the study overall: Samples representing acute and convalescent COVID-19 were sourced from the United States, Italy and Spain. PBMCs, B-cell-depleted T cells, or T cells provided the cDNA or gDNA that made up the material.

This clone was seen a single time. The CDR3 covers 15 residues. The V end was cut by 4 bases, the J end by 5 bases, with 15 bases between. Germline CDR1 SGHTA, CDR2 FQGTGA. In the authors' methods: Scientists estimated how many nucleated cells there were by amplifying reference gene primers. Assay: immunoSEQ multiplex PCR; the TCRdb copy retains only in-frame clones and omits some. V and J calls and clone size follow that table, whereas D and trimming were derived from the DNA. The sample yields more than 45,000 clones, roughly 85% seen once. The chain links TRBV7-3 to TRBJ2-1; D perhaps matches TRBD2 (6 bases). This TCR derives from a man at least 80 years old with acute or convalescent COVID-19. Specimen: peripheral blood. The CDR3 here is CASSSFRRGNNEQFF. The CDR3 DNA follows: TGTGCCAGCAGCTCCTTCCGGCGGGGAAACAATGAGCAGTTCTTC.